These T cell receptor beta chains were read from a single sample in a study of cytomegalovirus exposure and HLA in healthy donors. Here immunoSEQ multiplex PCR was the method, and the copy in TCRdb shows in-frame clones only, minus some. The sample holds approximately 200,000 clones, less than 85% seen once. Input material: PBMCs. The receptors originated from a man aged 25 to 45 in good health and CMV-seropositive. Each CDR3 is given with its conserved first and last residue.

>13|TRBV29-1|TRBJ1-3
CSVLGGPGNTIYF
>14|TRBV10-3|TRBJ2-7
CAISVLGARDNQYF
>15|TRBV6-5|TRBJ1-5
CASSTGQGASQPQHF
>11|TRBV9|TRBJ2-1
CASSSPREQFF
>17|TRBV9|TRBJ1-3
CASSPRDSLSSGNTIYF
>10|TRBV7-2|TRBJ2-3
CASGRETQYF
>13|TRBV30|TRBJ1-5
CAWSLTSGQGKHF
>15|TRBV5-4|TRBJ2-7
CASSLSPGEVVEQYF
>15|TRBV18|TRBJ1-1
CASSSGTGTNTEAFF
>13|TRBV27|TRBJ1-2
CATGTGPNYGYTF
>14|TRBV13|TRBJ2-7
CASQKRGPFYEQYF
>13|TRBV29-1|TRBJ1-1
CSVGQGADTEAFF
>15|TRBV6-5|TRBJ2-1
CASSYGGGASGEQFF
>17|TRBV27|TRBJ2-2
CASSLTPQGVNTGELFF
>16|TRBV25-1|TRBJ2-5
CASSSRRDREQETQYF
>13|TRBV4-1|TRBJ1-1
CASSQVPTSQAFF
>15|TRBV7-9|TRBJ1-1
CASSLAGTKNTEAFF
>14|TRBV18|TRBJ1-2
CASSPDRGGYGYTF
>16|TRBV29-1|TRBJ1-3
CSVEVGGFHSGNTIYF
>17|TRBV2|TRBJ2-1
CASSPTSSFVSYNEQFF
>15|TRBV5-1|TRBJ1-3
CASSLDSPSGNTIYF
>15|TRBV9|TRBJ2-3
CASSSQREGRNTQYF
>16|TRBV19|TRBJ1-6
CASSMGSGTDNSPLHF
>17|TRBV10-3|TRBJ2-2
CAISESVGQTNTGELFF
>14|TRBV10-2|TRBJ2-7
CASSKGQATYEQYF